This T cell receptor beta chain was recovered during a study of T cells in localized non-small cell lung cancer. Study-wide points: Patients showing higher blood T cell density tended to see longer overall survival. Adjacent lung held a median around 58 of the top 100 tumor clones.

TCRdb's copy holds only in-frame clones and misses some; the assay was immunoSEQ multiplex PCR. This table has roughly 17,000 clones, around 80% appearing once. To note about this clone: Antigen unknown.

Trimming removed 4 bases at V and 7 bases at J, with 17 bases between. Germline CDR1 is SGHDT and CDR2 is YYEEEE. The CDR3 extends over 14 amino acids. The sequence derives from a male donor aged 60 or over with stage III lung adenocarcinoma. The input for sequencing was peripheral blood, taken before any cancer treatment. This chain uses TRBV5-6 with TRBJ1-2, with D tentatively TRBD1 (6 bases). The CDR3 loop reads CASSRGDTRSGYTF. For the CDR3, the DNA is TGTGCCAGCAGCCGAGGGGACACGAGGTCTGGCTACACCTTC.